The T cell receptor (beta chain) described here comes from a study of blood T cells in healthy people across ages. Study-level findings and limits: Long-lived donors had more naive CD4+ cells and higher diversity than aged donors.

About this clonotype itself: The antigen remains unidentified.

It was with a sample-barcoded 5' primer and a J-beta primer mix that a second PCR of about 7 to 12 cycles was run. Using its own MiXCR run on the 5' RACE reads, TCRdb lists one record per CDR3 protein. The table has roughly 410,000 distinct CDR3 sequences, roughly half seen once. Total RNA amounts of at least 5 micrograms were extracted per sample. The CDR3 consists of 14 residues. Germline assignment: CDR1 MNHEY and CDR2 SMNVEV (reference sequence). After removal of 9 bases from V and 5 bases from J, the junction contained 9 bases not matched to a gene. The specimen was blood. The chain combines TRBV27 with TRBJ2-5, with TRBD2 matching 10 bases. The TCR originated in a man aged 60 to 69 in good health. CDR3 bases: TGTGCCAGTCCCCCGGGACTAGCGAGGGAGACCCAGTACTTC. Translating gives CASPPGLARETQYF.